Shown below are 10 T cell receptor beta chains from a single sample sequenced in a study of blood T cell repertoires in COVID-19. The data were produced by immunoSEQ multiplex PCR, yet TCRdb's version contains in-frame clones alone and is incomplete. The sample yields 150,000 or so clones, about 77% seen once. Sequences were obtained from peripheral blood. Receptors were obtained from a woman in her fifties or sixties with active or convalescent COVID-19.

The count of this clone is one. The rearrangement joins TRBV5-6 to TRBJ2-1; 8 bases match TRBD1. The V and J ends lost 4 bases and 2 bases, in that order; junction bases with no gene match: 8. The CDR3 length is 16 residues. Germline values: CDR1 SGHDT, CDR2 YYEEEE. The CDR3 here is CASSLRTGSPYNEQFF. CDR3 DNA: TGTGCCAGCAGCCTCCGGACAGGGTCCCCCTACAATGAGCAGTTCTTC.

The chain is built from TRBV5-6 and TRBJ1-2; no clear D. V was shortened by 6 bases and J by 4 bases, with 16 bases between the two germline ends. Germline V gene lookup returns CDR1 SGHDT and CDR2 YYEEEE. The CDR3 length is 14 residues. The CDR3 DNA follows: TGTGCCAGCACGGGTAACTTAAATCCCTATGGCTACACCTTC. This gives the protein CASTGNLNPYGYTF.

This clone has just a few counts. The chain employs TRBV25-1 and TRBJ2-7; 7 nucleotides agree with TRBD1. This CDR3 spans 13 amino acids. The germline gives CDR1 MGHDK, CDR2 SYGVNS. V dropped 7 bases and J dropped 6; count of bases not matched to a gene: 9. CDR3: CASKGAGDGEQYF. CDR3 in DNA: TGTGCCAGCAAGGGGGCAGGGGATGGCGAGCAGTACTTC.

This chain connects TRBV5-4 to TRBJ2-6; D may be TRBD2 (5 bases). Per the germline V gene, CDR1 is SGHNT and CDR2 is YYREEE (reference sequence). The CDR3 extends over 19 amino acids. Trimming stripped 1 base from V and 0 bases from J, with 17 bases between. DNA of the CDR3: TGTGCCAGCAGCTTGTCCGAGGGCGGGCTCTTCTCTGGGGCCAACGTCCTGACTTTC. It specifies CASSLSEGGLFSGANVLTF.

This clone was seen a handful of times. This chain links TRBV5-1 with TRBJ2-3; the match to TRBD2 covers 15 bases. After removal of 1 base from V and 5 bases from J, the junction contained 5 bases not matched to a gene. From germline, CDR1 is SGHRS and CDR2 YFSETQ. The CDR3 length is 17 residues. The DNA of the CDR3 is TGCGCCAGCAGCTTGACGCCGGGACTAGCGGGAGGAGATACGCAGTATTTT. It yields the protein CASSLTPGLAGGDTQYF.

This clone was counted once. V and J are TRBV5-1 and TRBJ1-1; a weak D match, TRBD1 (5 bases). Trimming took off 3 bases at V and 1 base at J, with 7 bases between the two ends. The germline V gene has CDR1 SGHRS and CDR2 YFSETQ. This CDR3 spans 13 amino acids. The CDR3 region is CASSSTGNTEAFF. CDR3 coding DNA: TGCGCCAGCAGCTCAACAGGGAACACTGAAGCTTTCTTT.

The chain uses TRBV5-4 and TRBJ2-1; 13 bases are a match to TRBD2. This CDR3 is 18 amino acids long. With 3 bases clipped from V and 0 bases from J, the junction kept 6 bases outside the gene matches. Germline values: CDR1 SGHNT, CDR2 YYREEE (reference sequence). The CDR3 sequence: CASSWGLAGPLSYNEQFF. The CDR3 nucleotides read TGTGCCAGCAGCTGGGGACTAGCGGGGCCTCTCTCCTACAATGAGCAGTTCTTC.

The J gene is TRBJ1-1, the V gene TRBV14; D might be TRBD1 (5 bases). Germline CDR1 reads SGHDN; CDR2 reads FVKESK. The CDR3 consists of 14 residues. Trimming pared 4 bases from V and 3 bases from J, leaving 12 bases between. CDR3 nucleotides: TGTGCCAGCAGCCCCCAGGGTTATTACACTGAAGCTTTCTTT. Translated: CASSPQGYYTEAFF.

CDR3 sequence: CASRTPGLGGDTQYF. The CDR3 nucleotides read TGTGCCAGCAGGACTCCGGGACTAGGGGGAGATACGCAGTATTTT. This chain uses TRBV7-8 with TRBJ2-3; 8 bases agree with TRBD2. V was clipped by 6 bases and J by 5 bases; unmatched bases: 10. The CDR3 loop spans 15 amino acids. CDR1 is SGHVS and CDR2 is FQNEAQ in the germline V gene.

This chain links TRBV7-3 with TRBJ2-3, with 7 bases that match TRBD1. J was trimmed by 5 bases and V by 5 bases; bases with no gene match: 7. The CDR3 runs to 14 residues. Germline V gene data show CDR1 as SGHTA and CDR2 as FQGTGA. CDR3 nucleotides: TGTGCCAGCAGCCCAGGGGGTCGAAGAGATACGCAGTATTTT. Its translation: CASSPGGRRDTQYF.